A single sample gave rise to the 22 T cell receptor beta chains below, sequenced in a study of OX40 agonist ivuxolimab in advanced cancers. Method: immunoSEQ multiplex PCR; TCRdb's copy keeps in-frame clones and lacks some. The profile shows about 87,000 clones, roughly 89% of them singletons. Sequenced material: CD4+ or CD8+ T cells sorted from blood, taken in a trial of the OX40 agonist ivuxolimab. These TCRs come from an adult with an advanced solid tumor such as melanoma, head and neck, liver or kidney cancer.

The V and J genes are TRBV27 and TRBJ2-7; TRBD1 is a possible D gene (6 bases). The CDR3 is 14 residues long. Trimming took 6 bases from V and 0 from J, leaving 12 bases between them. Looked up from germline, CDR1 is MNHEY and CDR2 is SMNVEV (reference sequence). The CDR3 here is CASSLRDTSYEQYF. The CDR3 DNA reads TGTGCCAGCAGCCTACGGGACACCTCCTACGAGCAGTACTTC.

V usage is TRBV6-6 and J usage is TRBJ2-7; D is undetermined. The V end was cut by 2 bases, the J end by 2 bases, with 13 bases between. CDR3 length: 15 residues. Germline V gives CDR1 MNHNY, CDR2 SVGAGI (reference sequence). CDR3: CASSYQAASTYEQYF. The CDR3, as DNA: TGTGCCAGCAGTTACCAGGCAGCCTCAACCTACGAGCAGTACTTC.

The CDR3 bases are TGTGCCAGCAGCCTCACACAGGGGAGGAACACTGAAGCTTTCTTT. This translates into CASSLTQGRNTEAFF. The rearrangement joins TRBV13 to TRBJ1-1; 7 bases are shared with TRBD1. The CDR3 contains 15 residues. The junction had 7 bases not matched to a gene; V was cut back by 5 bases and J by 1 base. CDR1 and CDR2 from the germline V gene are PRHDT and FYEKMQ (reference sequence).

The J gene is TRBJ1-1, the V gene TRBV11-2; possibly TRBD1 for D (5 bases). The V and J ends lost 3 bases and 5 bases respectively, with 13 bases between them. The CDR3 sequence is 14 residues long. The germline V gene has CDR1 SGHAT and CDR2 FQNNGV. The CDR3 DNA reads as TGTGCCAGCAGCTTGGGATCGGGGGTTACTGAAGCTTTCTTT. Translating gives CASSLGSGVTEAFF.

The V and J genes are TRBV7-3 and TRBJ2-3; either TRBD1 or TRBD2 may supply D (7 bases each). V was trimmed by 5 bases and J by 2 bases, leaving 11 bases between them. This CDR3 spans 14 amino acids. Germline V gene lookup returns CDR1 SGHTA and CDR2 FQGTGA. The CDR3 reads CASSPGGATDTQYF. The CDR3 DNA reads as TGTGCCAGCAGCCCAGGGGGGGCCACAGATACGCAGTATTTT.

Many counts were recorded for this clone. The CDR3 sequence: CASSRAGIQETQYF. The CDR3 DNA is TGTGCCTCCTCAAGGGCAGGCATCCAAGAGACCCAGTACTTC. The V and J genes are TRBV19 and TRBJ2-5; unclear D gene. Germline CDR1 LNHDA, CDR2 SQIVND (reference sequence). V lost 11 bases to trimming and J lost 1 base, with 17 bases between them. The CDR3 contains 14 residues.

The gene calls are TRBV9 and TRBJ2-1, with 8 bases aligning to TRBD2. Unmatched junction bases numbered 6, after V lost 4 bases and J lost 6 bases. The CDR3 spans 14 residues. Per germline, CDR1 SGDLS and CDR2 YYNGEE. The CDR3 DNA reads TGTGCCAGCAGCTCAGGGACTAGACGCAATGAGCAGTTCTTC. Translating it yields CASSSGTRRNEQFF.

The chain links TRBV30 to TRBJ2-1, with 8 nucleotides matching TRBD2. Germline V gene sequence: CDR1 GTSNPN, CDR2 SVGIG (reference sequence). The CDR3 has 13 residues. After removal of 4 bases from V and 3 bases from J, the junction contained 2 bases not matched to a gene. The CDR3 region is CAWKAGVYNEQFF. The CDR3 DNA follows: TGTGCCTGGAAAGCGGGGGTCTACAATGAGCAGTTCTTC.

This clone was seen a handful of times. This chain joins TRBV18 and TRBJ1-4; 7 positions agree with TRBD1. The CDR3 is 15 residues long. CDR1 is KGHSH and CDR2 is LQKENI in the germline V gene. V shed 6 bases and J 2 bases; nucleotides not matched to a gene: 6. The CDR3 sequence: CASSRQGNTNEKLFF. In DNA, the CDR3 is TGTGCCAGCTCGCGACAGGGAAACACTAATGAAAAACTGTTTTTT.

V is TRBV5-1 and J is TRBJ2-7; no reliable D call. CDR3 size: 14 residues. Germline lookup yields CDR1 SGHRS and CDR2 YFSETQ. Between the trimmed V and J ends, which lost 3 bases and 2 bases, there was a span of 12 bases. The CDR3, as DNA: TGCGCCAGCAGCTCCATGAAGGATGCCTACGAGCAGTACTTC. It specifies CASSSMKDAYEQYF.

The chain is built from TRBV19 and TRBJ2-7; the D gene is possibly TRBD1 (6 bases). V gave up 5 bases and J gave up 4 bases, with 15 bases separating them. Germline CDR1 reads LNHDA; CDR2 reads SQIVND (reference sequence). This CDR3 spans 14 amino acids. CDR3 loop: CASSRQGYSYEQYF. In DNA form, the CDR3 reads TGTGCCAGTAGTCGTCAGGGGTACTCTTACGAGCAGTACTTC.

This clone came up once. The V call is TRBV25-1, the J call TRBJ1-3; the D gene is possibly TRBD1 (5 bases). Between the trimmed V and J ends, which lost 4 bases and 2 bases, there was a span of 9 bases. The germline CDR1 and CDR2 sequences are MGHDK and SYGVNS. There are 14 residues in the CDR3. The CDR3 DNA follows: TGTGCCAGCAGTGCCCAGGGTACTGGAAACACCATATATTTT. It specifies CASSAQGTGNTIYF.

This clone was counted a single time. CDR3 nucleotide sequence: TGTGCCAGCAGCTTAGTGGGAGACCTCTACTACTCCTACGAGCAGTACTTC. Protein product: CASSLVGDLYYSYEQYF. This chain uses TRBV7-9 with TRBJ2-7; weak D call: TRBD2 (5 bases). The CDR3 spans 17 residues. Germline loops: CDR1 SEHNR, CDR2 FQNEAQ (reference sequence). Trimming left V 1 base short and J 0 bases short, with 16 bases between.

This rearrangement joins TRBV5-1 to TRBJ2-2; D may be TRBD1 (5 bases). Germline assignment: CDR1 SGHRS and CDR2 YFSETQ. The CDR3 consists of 14 residues. With 5 bases removed from V and 5 bases from J, the gap between germline ends came to 13 bases. Here the CDR3 reads CASSRQGGTGELFF. CDR3 bases: TGCGCCAGCAGTCGCCAGGGTGGGACCGGGGAGCTGTTTTTT.

The rearrangement uses TRBV9 and TRBJ2-5; D is perhaps TRBD2 (5 bases). Germline CDR1 SGDLS, CDR2 YYNGEE. V shed 0 bases and J shed 4 bases, with 7 bases lying between them. This CDR3 has 13 residues. DNA of the CDR3: TGTGCCAGCAGCGTAGCGGGGAGAGAGACCCAGTACTTC. Residues: CASSVAGRETQYF.

The chain is built from TRBV15 and TRBJ2-6; tentative D call: TRBD1 (6 bases). Germline lookup yields CDR1 LNHNV and CDR2 YYDKDF (reference sequence). The CDR3 length is 16 residues. Trimming left V 6 bases short and J 1 base short, with 13 bases between. DNA of the CDR3: TGTGCCACCAGGCCGACAGGAGGTTCTGGGGCCAACGTCCTGACTTTC. Its protein product is CATRPTGGSGANVLTF.

This chain links TRBV5-1 with TRBJ2-7, with 10 bases lining up with TRBD2. Germline CDR1 SGHRS, CDR2 YFSETQ. This CDR3 is 15 amino acids long. The J segment lost 4 bases and the V segment lost 4 bases, leaving 8 bases of the junction unmatched. CDR3 loop: CASSNPSGRLYEQYF. CDR3 nucleotides: TGCGCCAGCAGCAATCCTAGCGGGAGATTGTACGAGCAGTACTTC.

The chain couples TRBV11-2 to TRBJ2-1, with D tentatively TRBD2 (7 bases). CDR1 and CDR2 from the germline V gene are SGHAT and FQNNGV. V gave up 1 base and J gave up 0 bases, with 19 bases separating them. The CDR3 runs 19 residues. The CDR3 region has the DNA TGTGCCAGCAGCTTAGTTGGCGGGGGCCTTCCTAGCTCCTACAATGAGCAGTTCTTC. Translation gives CASSLVGGGLPSSYNEQFF.

The chain employs TRBV7-6 and TRBJ1-1; D possibly corresponds to TRBD1 (5 bases). This CDR3 is 13 amino acids long. Germline CDR1 is SGHVS and CDR2 is FNYEAQ. Deletions cut 5 bases from V and 5 bases from J, with 12 bases between. CDR3 sequence: CASSTKQGTEAFF. In DNA, the CDR3 is TGTGCCAGCAGCACAAAGCAGGGAACTGAAGCTTTCTTT.

This clone was seen only a few times. The chain employs TRBV6-4 and TRBJ2-3, with 7 bases identical to TRBD2. The CDR3 extends over 16 amino acids. Germline loops: CDR1 MRHNA, CDR2 SNTAGT. V gave up 7 bases and J gave up 1 base; unmatched junction bases: 11. In nucleotides, the CDR3 is TGTGCCAGCAACCTTCAGCGGGGAAACTGCACAGATACGCAGTATTTT. Translation gives CASNLQRGNCTDTQYF.

The genes are TRBV4-2 and TRBJ1-2, with TRBD1 as a possible D gene (5 bases). Germline-derived CDR1 and CDR2 are LGHNA and YNFKEQ. The V gene lost 0 bases and the J gene lost 4 bases, with 12 bases spanning the gap. The CDR3 totals 15 residues. In nucleotides, the CDR3 is TGTGCCAGCAGCCAAGAGGGGGACGGGATCTATGGCTACACCTTC. Amino acids: CASSQEGDGIYGYTF.

A few counts support this clone. The junction shows a germline mismatch at one end, possibly a read error. This sequence joins TRBV7-7 and TRBJ2-5; D is possibly TRBD2 (5 bases). Germline V lookup: CDR1 SSHAT, CDR2 FNYEAQ (reference sequence). The CDR3 sequence is 15 residues long. The CDR3 nucleotides are TGTGCTAGCAGCTTAGCGCGGTCCCCTCAAGAGACCCAGTACTTC. This translates into CASSLARSPQETQYF.